The entry below describes one T cell receptor (beta chain). Its target is not known. Germline lookup yields CDR1 KGHSH and CDR2 LQKENI. The CDR3 runs 14 residues. Trimming took 5 bases from V and 2 from J; bases not matched to a gene: 6. TCRdb ran MiXCR on the 5' RACE reads and lists one entry per CDR3 protein. The sample lists fewer than 11,000 distinct CDR3 sequences; around 7.8% were seen once. This record belongs to a study of spatial heterogeneity in lung cancer. Points from the study as a whole: Tumors with more nonsynonymous mutations had more expanded intratumoral alpha and beta TCRs.

The time point: sample taken at primary tumor resection. Material: lung tumor tissue, obtained at surgery. This TCR was sampled from a male donor with early-stage non-small cell lung cancer. This rearrangement joins TRBV18 to TRBJ2-7; the match to TRBD2 covers 7 bases. The CDR3 DNA reads TGTGCCAGCTCAGGCGCTAGCGGCACCTACGAGCAGTACTTC. It specifies CASSGASGTYEQYF.